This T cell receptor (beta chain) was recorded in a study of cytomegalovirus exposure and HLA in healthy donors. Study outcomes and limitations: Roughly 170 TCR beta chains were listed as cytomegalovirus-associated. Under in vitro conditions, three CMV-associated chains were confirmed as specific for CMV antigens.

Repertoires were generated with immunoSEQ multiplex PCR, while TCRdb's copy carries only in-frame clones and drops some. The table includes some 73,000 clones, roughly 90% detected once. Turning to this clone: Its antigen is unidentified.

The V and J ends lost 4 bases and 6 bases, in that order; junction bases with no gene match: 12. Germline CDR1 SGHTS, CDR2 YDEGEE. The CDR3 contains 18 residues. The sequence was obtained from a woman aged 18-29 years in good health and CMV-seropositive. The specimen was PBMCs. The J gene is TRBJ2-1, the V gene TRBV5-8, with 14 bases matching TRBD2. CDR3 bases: TGTGCCAGCAGCCATCAAAGACTAGCGGGGGGGCCGATCAATGAGCAGTTCTTC. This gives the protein CASSHQRLAGGPINEQFF.